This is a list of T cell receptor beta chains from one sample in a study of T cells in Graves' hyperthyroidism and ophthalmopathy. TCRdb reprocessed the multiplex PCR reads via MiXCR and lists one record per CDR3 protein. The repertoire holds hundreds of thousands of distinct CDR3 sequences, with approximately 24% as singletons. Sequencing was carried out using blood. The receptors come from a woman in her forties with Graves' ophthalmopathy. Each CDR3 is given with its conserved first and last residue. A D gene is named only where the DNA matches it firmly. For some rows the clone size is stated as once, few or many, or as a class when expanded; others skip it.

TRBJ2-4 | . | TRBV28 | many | CASSFMDSSGNIQYF | TGTGCCAGCAGTTTTATGGACAGCTCCGGGAACATTCAGTACTTC
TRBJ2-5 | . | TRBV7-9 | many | CASSPQGWGTQYF | TGTGCCAGCAGCCCTCAGGGTTGGGGGACCCAGTACTTC
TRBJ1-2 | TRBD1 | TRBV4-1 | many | CASSQADTGTGNYGYTF | TGCGCCAGCAGCCAAGCCGATACCGGGACAGGGAATTATGGCTACACCTTC
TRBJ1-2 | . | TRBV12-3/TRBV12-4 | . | CASSLSGGYTF | TGTGCCAGCAGTTTGAGTGGTGGCTACACCTTC
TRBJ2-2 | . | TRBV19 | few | CASTSTGELFF | TGTGCCAGTACTTCCACCGGGGAGCTGTTTTTT
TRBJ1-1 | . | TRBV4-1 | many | CASSQESGVGAEAFF | TGCGCCAGCAGCCAAGAATCGGGAGTTGGGGCTGAAGCTTTCTTT
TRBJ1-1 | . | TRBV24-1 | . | CATRTALNTEAFF | TGTGCCACCAGGACAGCACTGAACACTGAAGCTTTCTTT
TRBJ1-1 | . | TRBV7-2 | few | CASSLWQGDTEAFF | TGTGCCAGCAGCTTATGGCAGGGCGACACTGAAGCTTTCTTT
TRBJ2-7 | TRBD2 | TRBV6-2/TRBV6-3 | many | CASSYLAGVYEQYF | TGTGCCAGCAGTTACCTAGCGGGAGTTTACGAGCAGTACTTC
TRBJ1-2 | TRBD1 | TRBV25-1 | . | CASSEGTGSYYGYTF | TGTGCCAGCAGTGAAGGGACAGGGTCGTACTATGGCTACACCTTC
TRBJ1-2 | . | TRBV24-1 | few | CATSARDTYGYNF | TGTGCCACCAGTGCCAGGGACACCTATGGCTACAACTTC
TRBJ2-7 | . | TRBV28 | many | CASSFQTGVVSYEQYF | TGTGCCAGCAGTTTTCAAACCGGAGTGGTTTCCTACGAGCAGTACTTC
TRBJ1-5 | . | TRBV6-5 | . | CASSYESGNQPQHF | TGTGCCAGCAGTTACGAGTCAGGCAATCAGCCCCAGCATTTT
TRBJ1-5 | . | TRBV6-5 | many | CASSYETGNQPQHF | TGTGCCAGCAGTTATGAAACGGGCAATCAGCCCCAGCATTTT
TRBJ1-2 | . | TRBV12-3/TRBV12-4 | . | CASSFERRDRGYGYTF | TGTGCCAGCAGTTTTGAGCGTCGGGACCGAGGCTATGGCTACACCTTC
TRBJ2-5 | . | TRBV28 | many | CASRLPGLETQYF | TGTGCCAGCAGGCTCCCCGGGTTGGAGACCCAGTACTTC
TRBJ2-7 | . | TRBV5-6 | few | CASRGEVSYEQYF | TGTGCCAGCCGAGGGGAGGTCTCCTACGAGCAGTACTTC
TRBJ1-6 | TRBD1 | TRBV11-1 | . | CASSLDGQGVVSPLHF | TGTGCCAGCAGCTTAGACGGACAGGGTGTAGTTTCACCCCTCCACTTT